The 11 T cell receptor beta chains given below trace back to one sample, sequenced in a study of T-cell reconstitution after alpha-beta-depleted transplantation in children. For TCRbeta, the library was prepared with unique molecular identifiers. Using its own MiXCR run on the PCR reads, TCRdb lists one record per CDR3 protein. The sample lists roughly 120,000 distinct CDR3 sequences, approximately 22% occurring once. The sample consisted of PBMCs, mostly from graft donor cells, taken 180 days after TCRalphabeta/CD19-depleted stem cell transplant. These receptors all stem from a male patient aged 2 to 10 who had a stem cell transplant for chronic granulomatous disease, so the T cells may come from the graft donor.

This clonotype was observed a few times. This chain links TRBV27 with TRBJ2-5; 9 positions agree with TRBD1. Trimming cost V 0 bases and J 7 bases; bases outside gene matches: 6. This CDR3 has 15 residues. CDR1 is MNHEY, CDR2 SMNVEV, per germline (reference sequence). CDR3 protein: CASSLSGTGSGTQYF. In DNA form, the CDR3 reads TGTGCCAGCAGTTTATCTGGGACAGGGTCAGGGACCCAGTACTTC.

This clonotype was recorded at least ten times. This rearrangement joins TRBV3-1 to TRBJ2-2; a possible D gene is TRBD2 (6 bases). Germline lookup yields CDR1 LGHDT and CDR2 YNNKEL (reference sequence). The CDR3 consists of 15 residues. Between the trimmed V and J ends, which lost 1 base and 5 bases, there was a span of 11 bases. Written as DNA, the CDR3 is TGTGCCAGCAGCCAAGGGCTAGCGAGGACCGGGGAGCTGTTTTTT. Translation gives CASSQGLARTGELFF.

This clonotype was seen a handful of times. The genes are TRBV7-2 and TRBJ2-7, with D tentatively TRBD2 (5 bases). Germline V gene lookup returns CDR1 SGHTA and CDR2 FQGNSA. V gave up 5 bases and J gave up 4 bases, with 15 bases separating them. The CDR3 extends over 14 amino acids. The CDR3 here is CASSRGPPRYEQYF. CDR3 coding DNA: TGTGCCAGCAGCCGCGGGCCTCCTCGGTACGAGCAGTACTTC.

This clonotype was observed at least ten times. This sequence joins TRBV7-2 and TRBJ1-3; possible D gene TRBD1, 5 bases. The CDR3 has 14 residues. CDR1 is SGHTA and CDR2 is FQGNSA in the germline V gene. Between the trimmed V and J ends, which lost 1 base and 2 bases, there was a span of 6 bases. CDR3 amino acids: CASSLGGPGNTIYF. CDR3 coding DNA: TGTGCCAGCAGCTTAGGGGGCCCTGGAAACACCATATATTTT.

This clonotype has just a few counts. The CDR3 DNA follows: TGTGCCAGCAGCTCCCAGGATGGTACTGAAGCTTTCTTT. The encoded protein is CASSSQDGTEAFF. The rearrangement uses TRBV7-6 and TRBJ1-1; D unclear. Trimming took off 4 bases at V and 5 bases at J, with 11 bases between the two ends. This CDR3 comprises 13 residues. Germline V gives CDR1 SGHVS, CDR2 FNYEAQ.

This clonotype was seen only a few times. The rearrangement uses TRBV4-2 and TRBJ2-1; D possibly corresponds to TRBD1 (6 bases). The CDR3 has 16 amino acids. Germline loops: CDR1 LGHNA, CDR2 YNFKEQ. Trimming stripped 7 bases from V and 6 bases from J, with 22 bases between. Here the CDR3 reads CASTLLQGSTGNEQFF. Here the CDR3 DNA reads TGTGCCAGCACCCTACTACAGGGAAGCACGGGCAATGAGCAGTTCTTC.

The chain is built from TRBV28 and TRBJ2-6; D is unclear. The CDR3 is made up of 12 amino acids. Germline CDR1 MDHEN, CDR2 SYDVKM. V was shortened by 7 bases and J by 3 bases, with 4 bases between the two germline ends. The CDR3 spells CASKVGANVLTF. The CDR3 DNA reads TGTGCCAGCAAGGTTGGGGCCAACGTCCTGACTTTC.

This rearrangement joins TRBV9 to TRBJ2-3, with TRBD2 matching over 8 bases. The CDR3 has 16 amino acids. With V trimmed by 2 bases and J by 1 base, 6 bases remained unmatched. CDR1 and CDR2 from the germline V gene are SGDLS and YYNGEE. This chain's CDR3 is CASSVSTTSGTDTQYF. The CDR3 DNA reads as TGTGCCAGCAGCGTTTCTACGACTAGCGGCACAGATACGCAGTATTTT.

In its sample, this clonotype was seen a few times. The CDR3, as DNA: TGCAGCGTCCTAACAGGGCCAGATACGCAGTATTTT. Translating it yields CSVLTGPDTQYF. The rearrangement joins TRBV29-1 to TRBJ2-3; the D gene is possibly TRBD1 (6 bases). The V gene's germline CDR1 is SQVTM and CDR2 ANQGSEA. This CDR3 has 12 residues. V shed 6 bases and J shed 4 bases, with 11 bases lying between them.

This clonotype came up many times. In DNA, the CDR3 is TGTGCCAGCAGTGAACACGGACAGTACGCTGAAGCTTTCTTT. This encodes CASSEHGQYAEAFF. This chain uses TRBV25-1 with TRBJ1-1, with D maybe TRBD1 (6 bases). CDR3 length equals 14 residues. V was shortened by 2 bases and J by 6 bases, with 13 bases between the two germline ends. The germline gives CDR1 MGHDK, CDR2 SYGVNS.

As regards this clonotype: A clone one base away is much larger, so this may be a read error. The CDR3, as DNA: TGCAGTGTTAGAGACCCACTAGCGGGGGGGCCCTACAATGAGCAGTTCTTC. It is translated as CSVRDPLAGGPYNEQFF. The V gene is TRBV20-1, the J gene TRBJ2-1; 13 bases are a match to TRBD2. The CDR3 has 17 amino acids. Looked up from germline, CDR1 is DFQATT and CDR2 is SNEGSKA (reference sequence).